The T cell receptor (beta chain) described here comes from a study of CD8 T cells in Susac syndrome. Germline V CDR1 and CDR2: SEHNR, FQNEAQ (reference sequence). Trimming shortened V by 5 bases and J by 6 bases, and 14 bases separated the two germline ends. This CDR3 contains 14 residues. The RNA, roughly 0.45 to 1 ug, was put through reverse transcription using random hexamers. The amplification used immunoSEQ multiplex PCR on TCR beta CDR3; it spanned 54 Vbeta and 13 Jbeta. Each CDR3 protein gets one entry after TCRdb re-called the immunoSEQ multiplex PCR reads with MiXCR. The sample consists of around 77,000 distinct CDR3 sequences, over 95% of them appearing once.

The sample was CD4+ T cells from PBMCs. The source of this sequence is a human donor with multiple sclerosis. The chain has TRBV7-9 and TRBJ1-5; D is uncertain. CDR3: CASSHSYVSQPQHF. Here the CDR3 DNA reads TGTGCCAGCAGCCACAGCTACGTTAGTCAGCCCCAGCATTTT. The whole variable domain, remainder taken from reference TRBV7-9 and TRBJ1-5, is DTGVSQNPRHKITKRGQNVTFRCDPISEHNRLYWYRQTLGQGPEFLTYFQNEAQLEKSRLLSDRFSAERPKGSFSTLEIQRTEQGDSAMYLCASSHSYVSQPQHFGDGTRLSIL.